This entry describes one T cell receptor (beta chain). This specimen belongs to a study of beta chain features in type 1 diabetes. From germline, CDR1 is SGHNT and CDR2 YENEEA. J gave up 7 bases and V 5 bases, and 10 bases lay outside the gene matches. The CDR3 consists of 16 residues. The investigators reverse transcribed all of the isolated RNA, so they sequenced expressed TCRB transcripts. The assay was immunoSEQ multiplex PCR, and TCRdb's table has in-frame clones only and misses some. This sample yields tens of thousands of clones, of which around a third are seen a single time; roughly 0.45% belongs to the top ten.

Input material: stem cell memory CD4+ T cells from blood. This chain uses TRBV11-3 with TRBJ2-2, with TRBD1 matching 10 bases. The TCR sequence derives from a young woman in good health. The CDR3 protein is CASSPRDRGGNGELFF. In DNA form, the CDR3 reads TGTGCCAGCAGCCCCCGGGACAGGGGAGGGAACGGGGAGCTGTTTTTT.